This note documents a single TCR beta chain sequence. Its matching antigen is unknown. PCR involved 60 Vbeta and 13 Jbeta primers. Method: immunoSEQ multiplex PCR; TCRdb's copy keeps in-frame clones and lacks some. The sample's table shows around 140,000 clones. This sample was included in a study of cytomegalovirus exposure and HLA in healthy donors. Study observations and caveats: A few V segments could not be told apart, such as TRBV6-2 and TRBV6-3, and were left out. Per a later analysis, roughly 17,000 TCR beta sequences showed association with HLA alleles at 0.05 false discovery rate.

CDR1 SGHTA and CDR2 FQGNSA come from the germline V gene. After removal of 4 bases from V and 4 bases from J, the junction contained 16 bases not matched to a gene. This CDR3 has 18 residues. J is TRBJ2-7 and V is TRBV7-2; 10 nucleotides line up with TRBD1. The TCR was taken from a man aged 18 to 30 in good health and CMV-seronegative. The material sequenced was PBMCs. DNA for the CDR3: TGTGCCAGCAGCTCCCACCGCGGAGGGACAGGGGATCCTTACGAGCAGTACTTC. Translated: CASSSHRGGTGDPYEQYF.